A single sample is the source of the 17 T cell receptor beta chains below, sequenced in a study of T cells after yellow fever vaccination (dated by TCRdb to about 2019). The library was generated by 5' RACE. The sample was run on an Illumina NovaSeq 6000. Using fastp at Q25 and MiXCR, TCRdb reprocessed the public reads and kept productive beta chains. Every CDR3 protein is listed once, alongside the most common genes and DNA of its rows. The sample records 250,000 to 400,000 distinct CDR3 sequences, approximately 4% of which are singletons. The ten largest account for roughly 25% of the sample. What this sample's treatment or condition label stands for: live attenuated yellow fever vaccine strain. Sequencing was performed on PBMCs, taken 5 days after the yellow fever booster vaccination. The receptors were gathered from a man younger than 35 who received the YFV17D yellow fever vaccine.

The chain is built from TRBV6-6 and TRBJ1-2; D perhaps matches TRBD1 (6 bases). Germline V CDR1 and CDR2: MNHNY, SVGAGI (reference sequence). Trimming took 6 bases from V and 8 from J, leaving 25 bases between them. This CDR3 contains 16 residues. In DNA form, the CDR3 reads TGTGCCAGCAGCCTCGGGGGACAATGGAGGCGATCGGGCTACACCTTC. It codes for CASSLGGQWRRSGYTF.

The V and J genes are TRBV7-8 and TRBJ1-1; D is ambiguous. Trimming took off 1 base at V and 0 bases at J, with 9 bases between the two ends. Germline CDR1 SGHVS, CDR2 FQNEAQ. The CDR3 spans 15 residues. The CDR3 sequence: CASSLGLKMNTEAFF. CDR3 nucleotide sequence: TGTGCCAGCAGCTTAGGTCTGAAGATGAACACTGAAGCTTTCTTT.

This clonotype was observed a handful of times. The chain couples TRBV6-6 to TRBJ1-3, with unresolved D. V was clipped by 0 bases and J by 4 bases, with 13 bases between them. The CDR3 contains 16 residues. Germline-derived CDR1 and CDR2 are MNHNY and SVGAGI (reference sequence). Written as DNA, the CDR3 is TGTGCCAGCAGTTACTCCGGCCTCACGGGAGGAAACACCATATATTTT. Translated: CASSYSGLTGGNTIYF.

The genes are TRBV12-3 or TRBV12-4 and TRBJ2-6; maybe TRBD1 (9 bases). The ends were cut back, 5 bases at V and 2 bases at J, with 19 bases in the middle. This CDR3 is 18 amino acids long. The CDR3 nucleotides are TGTGCCAGCAGTCGGGGGGGGGACAGGGCCGCTGGGGCCAACGTCCTGACTTTC. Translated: CASSRGGDRAAGANVLTF.

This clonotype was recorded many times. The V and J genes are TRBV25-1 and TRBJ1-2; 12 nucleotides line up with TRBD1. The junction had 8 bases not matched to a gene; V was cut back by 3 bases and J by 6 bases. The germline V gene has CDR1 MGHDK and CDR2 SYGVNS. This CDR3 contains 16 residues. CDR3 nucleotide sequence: TGTGCCAGCAGTGACCAGGGACAGGGGGCGATGGATGGCTACACCTTC. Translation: CASSDQGQGAMDGYTF.

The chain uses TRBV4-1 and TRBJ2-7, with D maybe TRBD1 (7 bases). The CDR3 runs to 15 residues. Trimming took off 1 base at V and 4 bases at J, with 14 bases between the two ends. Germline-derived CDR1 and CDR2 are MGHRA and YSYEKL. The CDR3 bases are TGCGCCAGCAGCCAAGTGGAGGGGGCAGGTTACGAGCAGTACTTC. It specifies CASSQVEGAGYEQYF.

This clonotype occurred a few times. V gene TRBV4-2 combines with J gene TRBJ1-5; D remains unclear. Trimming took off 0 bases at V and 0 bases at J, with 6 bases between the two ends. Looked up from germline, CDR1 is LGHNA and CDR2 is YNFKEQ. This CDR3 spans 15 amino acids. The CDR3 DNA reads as TGTGCCAGCAGCCAAGAGGCAGATAGCAATCAGCCCCAGCATTTT. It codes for CASSQEADSNQPQHF.

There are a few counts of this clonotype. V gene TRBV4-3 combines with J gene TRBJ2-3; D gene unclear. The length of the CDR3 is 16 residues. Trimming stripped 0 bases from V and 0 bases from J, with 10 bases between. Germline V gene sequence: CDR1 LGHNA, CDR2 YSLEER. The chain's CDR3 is CASSQDLGSSTDTQYF. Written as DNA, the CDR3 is TGCGCCAGCAGCCAAGATTTGGGCTCGAGCACAGATACGCAGTATTTT.

The CDR3 loop reads CASSIGPRAEQYF. Written as DNA, the CDR3 is TGTGCCAGTAGTATAGGTCCCAGGGCCGAGCAGTACTTC. V is TRBV19 and J is TRBJ2-7, with a tentative D call TRBD1 (5 bases). Trimming stripped 1 base from V and 6 bases from J, with 10 bases between. The CDR3 has 13 amino acids. Germline V gene sequence: CDR1 LNHDA, CDR2 SQIVND (reference sequence).

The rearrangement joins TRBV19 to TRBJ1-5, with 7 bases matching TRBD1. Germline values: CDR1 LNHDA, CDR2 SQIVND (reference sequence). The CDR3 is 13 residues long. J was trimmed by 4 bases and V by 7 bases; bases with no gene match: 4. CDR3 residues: CASKDRRNQPQHF. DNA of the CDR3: TGTGCCAGTAAGGACAGGCGAAATCAGCCCCAGCATTTT.

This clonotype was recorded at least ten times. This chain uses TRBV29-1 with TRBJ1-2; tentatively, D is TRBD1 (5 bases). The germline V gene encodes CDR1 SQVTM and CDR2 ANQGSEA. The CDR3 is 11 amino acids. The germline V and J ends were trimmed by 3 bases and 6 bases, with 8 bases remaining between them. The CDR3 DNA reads TGCAGCGTTGATTCGGGGGATGGCTACACCTTC. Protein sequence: CSVDSGDGYTF.

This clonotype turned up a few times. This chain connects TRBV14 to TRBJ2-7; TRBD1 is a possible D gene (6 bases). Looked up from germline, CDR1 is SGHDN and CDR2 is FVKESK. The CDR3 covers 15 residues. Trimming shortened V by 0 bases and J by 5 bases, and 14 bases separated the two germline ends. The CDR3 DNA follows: TGTGCCAGCAGCCAAGACGCATGGGGGCGGGACGAGCAGTACGTC. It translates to CASSQDAWGRDEQYV.

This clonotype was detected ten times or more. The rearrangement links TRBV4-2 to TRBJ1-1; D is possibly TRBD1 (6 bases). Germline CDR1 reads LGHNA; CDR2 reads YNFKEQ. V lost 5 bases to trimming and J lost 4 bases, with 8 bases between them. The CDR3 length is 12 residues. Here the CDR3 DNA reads TGTGCCAGCAGCTCGGACAGCACTGAAGCTTTCTTT. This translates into CASSSDSTEAFF.

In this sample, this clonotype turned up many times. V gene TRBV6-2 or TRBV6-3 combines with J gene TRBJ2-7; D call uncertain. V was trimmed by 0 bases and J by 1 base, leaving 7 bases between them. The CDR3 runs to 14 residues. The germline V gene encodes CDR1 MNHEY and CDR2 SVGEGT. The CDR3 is CASSYSIGSYEQYF. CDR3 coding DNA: TGTGCCAGCAGTTACTCGATTGGGTCCTACGAGCAGTACTTC.

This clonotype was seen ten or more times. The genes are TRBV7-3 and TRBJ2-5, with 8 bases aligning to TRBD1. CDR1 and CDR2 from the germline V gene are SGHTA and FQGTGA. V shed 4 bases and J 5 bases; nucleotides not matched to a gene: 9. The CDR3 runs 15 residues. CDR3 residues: CASSSRTGSQETQYF. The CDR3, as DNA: TGTGCCAGCAGCTCCCGGACAGGGTCTCAGGAGACCCAGTACTTC. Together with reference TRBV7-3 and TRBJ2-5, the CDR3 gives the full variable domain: GAGVSQTPSNKVTEKGKYVELRCDPISGHTALYWYRQSLGQGPEFLIYFQGTGAADDSGLPNDRFFAVRPEGSVSTLKIQRTERGDSAVYLCASSSRTGSQETQYFGPGTRLLVL.

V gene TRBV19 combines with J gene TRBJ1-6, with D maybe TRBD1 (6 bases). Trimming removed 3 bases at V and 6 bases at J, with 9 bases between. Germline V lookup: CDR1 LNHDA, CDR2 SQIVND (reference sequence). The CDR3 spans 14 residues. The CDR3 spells CASSIRGGNSPLHF. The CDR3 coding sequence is TGTGCCAGTAGTATCCGAGGGGGTAATTCACCCCTCCACTTT.

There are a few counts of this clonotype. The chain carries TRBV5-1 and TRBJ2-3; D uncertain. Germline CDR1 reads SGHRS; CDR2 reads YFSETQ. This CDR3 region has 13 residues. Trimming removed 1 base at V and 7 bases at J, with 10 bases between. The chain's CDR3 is CASSLNFQNTQYF. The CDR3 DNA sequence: TGCGCCAGCAGCTTGAATTTCCAGAATACGCAGTATTTT.